The present T cell receptor (beta chain) was sequenced within a study of blood T cell repertoires in COVID-19. In the study overall: Spain, Italy and the United States supplied samples that represented acute and convalescent COVID-19. Sample material is recorded as cDNA or gDNA derived from T cells, B-cell-depleted T cells, or PBMCs.

The Seattle patients, enrolled during active infection, were followed longitudinally. Germline V lookup: CDR1 ENHRY, CDR2 SYGVKD. The CDR3 sequence is 17 residues long. Unmatched junction bases numbered 12, after V lost 6 bases and J lost 7 bases. In the authors' methods: Estimation of nucleated cell counts relied on the amplification of reference gene primers. Assay: immunoSEQ multiplex PCR; the TCRdb copy retains only in-frame clones and omits some. V, J and clone size were drawn from that table, and D and trimming were deduced from the DNA. The table shows approximately 350,000 clones, with 86% occurring only once.

The source material was peripheral blood. The source of this sequence is a woman aged 55-69 years with COVID-19, enrolled during active disease. V usage is TRBV10-3 and J usage is TRBJ2-1; 13 nucleotides match TRBD2. The CDR3 DNA follows: TGTGCCATCAGGGCGAACAGACTAGCGGGGGGCGAGAATGAGCAGTTCTTC. Translating gives CAIRANRLAGGENEQFF.